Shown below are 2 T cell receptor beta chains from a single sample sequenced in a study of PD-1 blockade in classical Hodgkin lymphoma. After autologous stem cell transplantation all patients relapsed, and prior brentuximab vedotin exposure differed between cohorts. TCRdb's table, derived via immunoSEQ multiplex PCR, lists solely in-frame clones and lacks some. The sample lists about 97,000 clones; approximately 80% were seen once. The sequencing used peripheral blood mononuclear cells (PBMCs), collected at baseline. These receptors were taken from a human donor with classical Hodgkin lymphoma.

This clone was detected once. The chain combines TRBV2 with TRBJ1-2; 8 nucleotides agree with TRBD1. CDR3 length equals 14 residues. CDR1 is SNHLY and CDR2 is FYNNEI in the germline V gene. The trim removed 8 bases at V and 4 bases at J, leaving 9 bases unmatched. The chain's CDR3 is CASARDDRGYGYTF. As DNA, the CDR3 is TGTGCCAGCGCCAGGGATGACAGGGGCTATGGCTACACCTTC.

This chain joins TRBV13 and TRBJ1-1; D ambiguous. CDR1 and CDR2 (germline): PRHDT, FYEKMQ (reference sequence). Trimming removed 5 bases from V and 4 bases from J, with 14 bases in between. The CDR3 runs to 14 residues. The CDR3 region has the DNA TGTGCCAGCAGCCCCGGACCCCTGCCCACTGAAGCTTTCTTT. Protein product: CASSPGPLPTEAFF. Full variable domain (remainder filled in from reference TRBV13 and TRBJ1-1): AAGVIQSPRHLIKEKRETATLKCYPIPRHDTVYWYQQGPGQDPQFLISFYEKMQSDKGSIPDRFSAQQFSDYHSELNMSSLELGDSALYFCASSPGPLPTEAFFGQGTRLTVV.